There are a few counts of the clone carrying this T cell receptor beta chain. In the authors' workflow: Amplification with reference gene primers provided the estimates of nucleated cell counts. The assay was immunoSEQ multiplex PCR, and TCRdb's table has in-frame clones only and misses some. Clone size and V and J calls were adopted from that table, with D and trimming inferred from the DNA. The sample contains around 150,000 clones, around 82% of which appear only once. These data originate in a study of blood T cell repertoires in COVID-19. Study-wide context: The samples span acute and convalescent COVID-19 from the United States, Italy and Spain. Sources were T cells, B-cell-depleted T cells, or PBMCs; the material itself was cDNA or gDNA.

The sequence came from a man in his sixties with active or convalescent COVID-19. Input material: peripheral blood.

CDR3 in DNA: TGTGCCAGCAGTCTGGGGGGACCGAGCAATCAGCCCCAGCATTTT. Translation: CASSLGGPSNQPQHF. The chain links TRBV28 to TRBJ1-5; D might be TRBD1 (5 bases). Germline CDR1 MDHEN, CDR2 SYDVKM. CDR3 length: 15 residues. Trimming took off 5 bases at V and 1 base at J, with 12 bases between the two ends.